The 8 T cell receptor beta chains below all came from one sample that was sequenced in a study of Ad26.COV2.S vaccination and SARS-CoV-2 variants. Treatment noted: about 20 received Ad26.COV2.S at low or high dose, single or two shots; roughly 5 received placebo; per-sample allocation not given. All samples were drawn on day 63, counting from the first vaccine or placebo injection. The protocol was immunoSEQ multiplex PCR, while the TCRdb copy is restricted to in-frame clones and leaves out a portion. The sample contains about 350,000 clones, around 89% of which appear only once. The sequencing here drew on peripheral blood, taken in a trial of Ad26.COV2.S vaccine versus placebo. These receptors all stem from a person aged 18-60 years who received the Ad26.COV2.S COVID-19 vaccine or a placebo.

The CDR3, as DNA: TGCGCCAGCAGCCAAGATCCGCCCCCTCCAGGAACGCAGTATTTT. It translates to CASSQDPPPPGTQYF. The gene calls are TRBV4-1 and TRBJ2-3; D gene uncertain. Between the trimmed V and J ends, which lost 0 bases and 9 bases, there was a span of 16 bases. CDR3 length: 15 amino acids. The germline V gene encodes CDR1 MGHRA and CDR2 YSYEKL.

The chain carries TRBV11-2 and TRBJ1-6; 8 positions agree with TRBD1. Trimming at V came to 5 bases and at J to 8 bases, leaving 8 bases not matched to a gene. CDR1 is SGHAT, CDR2 FQNNGV, per germline. The CDR3 has 15 residues. The CDR3 loop is CASSRGAGGDSPLHF. CDR3 DNA sequence: TGTGCCAGCAGCAGGGGGGCAGGGGGCGATTCACCCCTCCACTTT.

The chain joins TRBV14 to TRBJ2-3; 9 bases match TRBD2. This CDR3 is built from 15 residues. V gave up 4 bases and J gave up 5 bases; unmatched junction bases: 7. The germline CDR1 and CDR2 sequences are SGHDN and FVKESK. The CDR3 protein is CASSPVAGALDTQYF. The CDR3 region has the DNA TGTGCCAGCAGCCCGGTAGCGGGAGCGTTAGATACGCAGTATTTT.

This chain uses TRBV6-5 with TRBJ2-5, with 12 bases lining up with TRBD2. The CDR3 totals 16 residues. V was pared by 4 bases and J by 5 bases, with 8 bases of the junction left unmatched. Looked up from germline, CDR1 is MNHEY and CDR2 is SVGAGI. CDR3 nucleotide sequence: TGTGCCAGCAGTTCGAGGACTAGCGGGACACGGGAGACCCAGTACTTC. It encodes CASSSRTSGTRETQYF.

This rearrangement joins TRBV28 to TRBJ2-7; tentative D call: TRBD1 (6 bases). CDR3 size: 12 residues. V gave up 6 bases and J gave up 6 bases, with 12 bases separating them. Germline V gives CDR1 MDHEN, CDR2 SYDVKM. The CDR3 loop is CASRTQGTEQYF. DNA for the CDR3: TGTGCCAGCAGAACCCAGGGGACCGAGCAGTACTTC.

The chain uses TRBV11-3 and TRBJ2-5; 11 positions match TRBD2. Germline CDR1 and CDR2: SGHNT and YENEEA. This CDR3 has 15 amino acids. The V gene end was trimmed by 3 bases and the J gene end by 4 bases; junction bases not matched to a gene: 4. CDR3: CASSLGLAESETQYF. The CDR3 region has the DNA TGTGCCAGCAGCTTGGGACTAGCGGAATCAGAGACCCAGTACTTC.

Only one count was recorded for this clone. The chain has TRBV19 and TRBJ2-7; TRBD2 agrees at 7 bases. J was trimmed by 5 bases and V by 4 bases; bases with no gene match: 5. The germline gives CDR1 LNHDA, CDR2 SQIVND (reference sequence). The CDR3 covers 13 residues. The CDR3 here is CASSKAGANEQYF. CDR3 DNA sequence: TGTGCCAGTAGTAAGGCGGGAGCAAACGAGCAGTACTTC.

The V gene is TRBV18, the J gene TRBJ2-1; D unresolved. The germline V gene has CDR1 KGHSH and CDR2 LQKENI. V lost 3 bases, J lost 2 bases, and 11 bases lay in between. The CDR3 is made up of 15 amino acids. For the CDR3, the DNA is TGTGCCAGCTCACCCTCCGTTGTTGCCTACAATGAGCAGTTCTTC. It specifies CASSPSVVAYNEQFF.